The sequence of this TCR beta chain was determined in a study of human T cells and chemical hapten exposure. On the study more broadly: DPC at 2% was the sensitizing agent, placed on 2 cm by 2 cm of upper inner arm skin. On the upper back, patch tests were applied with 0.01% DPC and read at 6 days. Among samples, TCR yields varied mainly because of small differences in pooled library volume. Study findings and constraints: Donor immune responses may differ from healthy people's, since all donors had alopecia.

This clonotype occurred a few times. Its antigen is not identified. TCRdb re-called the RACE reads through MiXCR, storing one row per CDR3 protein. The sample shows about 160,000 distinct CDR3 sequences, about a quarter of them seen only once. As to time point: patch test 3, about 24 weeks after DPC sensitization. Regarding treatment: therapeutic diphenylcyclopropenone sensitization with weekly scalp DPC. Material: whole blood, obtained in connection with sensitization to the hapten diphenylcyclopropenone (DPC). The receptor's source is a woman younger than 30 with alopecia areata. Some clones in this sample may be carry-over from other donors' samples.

This CDR3 is CASSYRGFNEKLFF. The CDR3 region has the DNA TGTGCCAGCAGTTACAGGGGGTTTAATGAAAAACTGTTTTTT. This chain uses TRBV6-6 with TRBJ1-4; D possibly corresponds to TRBD1 (6 bases). Between the trimmed V and J ends, which lost 2 bases and 4 bases, there was a span of 8 bases. The germline CDR1 and CDR2 sequences are MNHNY and SVGAGI (reference sequence). This CDR3 is 14 amino acids long.